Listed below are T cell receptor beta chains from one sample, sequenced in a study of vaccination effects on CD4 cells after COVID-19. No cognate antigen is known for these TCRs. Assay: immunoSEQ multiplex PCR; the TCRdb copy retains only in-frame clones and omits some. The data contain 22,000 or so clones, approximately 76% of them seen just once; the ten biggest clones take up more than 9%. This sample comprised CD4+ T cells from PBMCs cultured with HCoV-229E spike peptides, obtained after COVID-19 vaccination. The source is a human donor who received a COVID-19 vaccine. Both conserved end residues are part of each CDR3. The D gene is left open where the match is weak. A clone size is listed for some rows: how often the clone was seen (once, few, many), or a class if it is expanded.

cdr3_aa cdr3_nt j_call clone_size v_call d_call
CASSFSHGQETQYF TGTGCCAGCAGCTTCTCCCATGGACAAGAGACCCAGTACTTC TRBJ2-5 NA TRBV11-2 NA
CAWRTDRDRYSPLHF TGTGCCTGGAGAACGGACCGGGACAGATATTCACCCCTCCACTTT TRBJ1-6 NA TRBV30 TRBD1
CASSRTGTATEAFF TGTGCCAGCAGCCGGACAGGGACGGCCACTGAAGCTTTCTTT TRBJ1-1 NA TRBV6-5 TRBD1
CATLGTSSHEQFF TGTGCCACCCTCGGGACTAGTTCTCATGAGCAGTTCTTC TRBJ2-1 NA TRBV10-3 TRBD2
CASYSGRAAGGELFF TGCGCCAGTTATAGCGGGAGGGCCGCCGGCGGGGAGCTGTTTTTT TRBJ2-2 NA TRBV5-1 TRBD2
CASRLTWGNEQFF TGTGCCAGCAGGCTTACGTGGGGCAATGAGCAGTTCTTC TRBJ2-1 NA TRBV6-5 NA
CASSPQVMNTEAFF TGTGCCAGCTCACCACAGGTTATGAACACTGAAGCTTTCTTT TRBJ1-1 NA TRBV18 NA
CASQGLAGPHTEAFF TGTGCCAGCCAGGGGCTGGCCGGCCCCCACACTGAAGCTTTCTTT TRBJ1-1 NA TRBV7-9 NA
CASSRQSSYNSPLHF TGCGCCAGCAGCCGACAGAGCTCCTATAATTCACCCCTCCACTTT TRBJ1-6 NA TRBV4-1 NA
CASSPNEGAGGYTF TGTGCCAGCTCACCTAACGAGGGGGCCGGTGGCTACACCTTC TRBJ1-2 NA TRBV18 TRBD1
CASSWDSPEKLFF TGTGCCAGCAGCTGGGACAGTCCAGAAAAACTGTTTTTT TRBJ1-4 NA TRBV7-9 TRBD1
CASSRGQLVYGYTF TGCGCCAGCAGCCGCGGACAATTAGTCTATGGCTACACCTTC TRBJ1-2 few TRBV4-1 NA
CASSLDYSSTDTQYF TGCGCCAGCAGCTTGGACTATTCTAGCACAGATACGCAGTATTTT TRBJ2-3 NA TRBV5-1 NA
CASSSGALNTEAFF TGTGCCAGCAGTTCAGGCGCGCTGAACACTGAAGCTTTCTTT TRBJ1-1 NA TRBV27 NA
CASSRGRSNEKLFF TGTGCCAGCAGCCGCGGGAGGTCTAATGAAAAACTGTTTTTT TRBJ1-4 NA TRBV11-2 NA
CASPNTGELFF TGTGCCAGCCCGAACACCGGGGAGCTGTTTTTT TRBJ2-2 NA TRBV21-1 NA
CASTPGQHNTEAFF TGCGCCAGCACCCCGGGACAGCATAACACTGAAGCTTTCTTT TRBJ1-1 NA TRBV5-1 TRBD1
CASSRGVEYGYTF TGTGCCAGTAGCCGGGGGGTGGAGTATGGCTACACCTTC TRBJ1-2 NA TRBV19 NA
CASSQRRGGLNEQFF TGTGCCAGCAGCCAAAGGCGGGGGGGCTTAAATGAGCAGTTCTTC TRBJ2-1 NA TRBV14 TRBD2
CASSASGVTYEQYF TGTGCCAGCAGCGCAAGCGGGGTTACCTACGAGCAGTACTTC TRBJ2-7 NA TRBV7-2 TRBD2
CAWSVPGTAKPFYGYTF TGTGCCTGGAGTGTCCCAGGGACAGCCAAACCCTTCTATGGCTACACCTTC TRBJ1-2 few TRBV30 TRBD1
CASRVMGQGGGEQYF TGCGCCAGCAGGGTTATGGGGCAGGGAGGAGGCGAGCAGTACTTC TRBJ2-7 NA TRBV5-1 NA
CASSESWTSGGNTDTQYF TGCGCCAGCAGTGAGTCGTGGACTAGCGGGGGTAACACAGATACGCAGTATTTT TRBJ2-3 NA TRBV10-2 TRBD2
CASSTHSGRGYEQYF TGTGCCAGTAGTACTCATAGCGGGAGAGGCTACGAGCAGTACTTC TRBJ2-7 NA TRBV19 TRBD2
CASSDGSYNEQFF TGCGCCAGCAGTGATGGCTCCTACAATGAGCAGTTCTTC TRBJ2-1 once TRBV10-1 NA
CASSLLSGYEQYF TGTGCCAGCAGCTTGCTCTCAGGGTACGAGCAGTACTTC TRBJ2-7 NA TRBV11-2 NA
CASSKARKSAMNTEAFF TGTGCCAGCAGCAAAGCGCGCAAGAGCGCCATGAACACTGAAGCTTTCTTT TRBJ1-1 NA TRBV21-1 NA
CASRQGQAGELFF TGTGCCAGCCGACAGGGGCAGGCCGGGGAGCTGTTTTTT TRBJ2-2 NA TRBV6-5 TRBD1
CASSTGTQYF TGTGCCAGCTCTACGGGTACGCAGTATTTT TRBJ2-3 NA TRBV2 NA
CASSYSIGSDTEAFF TGTGCCAGCAGTTACTCGATCGGGTCGGACACTGAAGCTTTCTTT TRBJ1-1 NA TRBV6-5 NA
CASKAGQGADQPQHF TGTGCCAGTAAGGCGGGACAGGGGGCAGATCAGCCCCAGCATTTT TRBJ1-5 NA TRBV19 TRBD1
CASSQRQGATGELFF TGTGCCAGCAGCCAAAGACAGGGGGCTACCGGGGAGCTGTTTTTT TRBJ2-2 NA TRBV6-2/TRBV6-3 TRBD1
CASSYLDVQGETQYF TGTGCCAGCAGTTACCTGGATGTACAGGGGGAGACCCAGTACTTC TRBJ2-5 NA TRBV6-6 TRBD1
CASSIDWAGPMNTEAFF TGTGCCAGTAGTATAGATTGGGCTGGGCCTATGAACACTGAAGCTTTCTTT TRBJ1-1 NA TRBV19 NA
CASSPRTGITGELFF TGTGCCAGCAGCCCCCGGACAGGGATCACCGGGGAGCTGTTTTTT TRBJ2-2 NA TRBV7-9 TRBD1
CASSEVAEKLFF TGTGCCAGCAGTGAAGTGGCCGAAAAACTGTTTTTT TRBJ1-4 NA TRBV6-1 NA
CASSEVGEQFF TGTGCCAGCAGTGAAGTAGGTGAGCAGTTCTTC TRBJ2-1 few TRBV6-1 NA